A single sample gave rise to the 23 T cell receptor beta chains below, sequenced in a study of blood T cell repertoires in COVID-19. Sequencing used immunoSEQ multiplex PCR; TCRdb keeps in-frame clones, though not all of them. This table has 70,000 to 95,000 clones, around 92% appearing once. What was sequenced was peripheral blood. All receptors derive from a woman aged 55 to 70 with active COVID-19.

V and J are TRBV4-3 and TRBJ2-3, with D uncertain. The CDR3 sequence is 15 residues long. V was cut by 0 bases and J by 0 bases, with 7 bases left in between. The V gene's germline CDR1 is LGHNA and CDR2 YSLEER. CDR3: CASSQDLTSTDTQYF. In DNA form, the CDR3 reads TGCGCCAGCAGCCAAGATCTGACTAGCACAGATACGCAGTATTTT.

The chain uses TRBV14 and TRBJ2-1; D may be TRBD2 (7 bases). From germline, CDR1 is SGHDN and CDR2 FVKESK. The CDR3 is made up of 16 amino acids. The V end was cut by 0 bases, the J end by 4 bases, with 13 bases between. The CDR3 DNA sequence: TGTGCCAGCAGCCAAGATAGGAGGGGGGGGTACAATGAGCAGTTCTTC. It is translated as CASSQDRRGGYNEQFF.

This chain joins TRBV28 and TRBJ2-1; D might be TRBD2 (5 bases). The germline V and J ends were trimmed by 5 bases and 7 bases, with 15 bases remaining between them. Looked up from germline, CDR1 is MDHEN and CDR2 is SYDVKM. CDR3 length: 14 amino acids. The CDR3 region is CASSTTRALNEQFF. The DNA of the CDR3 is TGTGCCAGCAGTACAACTAGGGCGCTTAATGAGCAGTTCTTC.

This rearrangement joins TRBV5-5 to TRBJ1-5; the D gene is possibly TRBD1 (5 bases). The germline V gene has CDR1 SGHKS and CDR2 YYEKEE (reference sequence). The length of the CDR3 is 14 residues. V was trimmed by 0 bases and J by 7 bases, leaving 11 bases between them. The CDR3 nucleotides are TGTGCCAGCAGCTTGGGCAGGGCACGGCAGCCCCAGCATTTT. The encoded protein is CASSLGRARQPQHF. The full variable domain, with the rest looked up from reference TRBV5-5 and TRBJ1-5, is DAGVTQSPTHLIKTRGQQVTLRCSPISGHKSVSWYQQVLGQGPQFIFQYYEKEERGRGNFPDRFSARQFPNYSSELNVNALLLGDSALYLCASSLGRARQPQHFGDGTRLSIL.

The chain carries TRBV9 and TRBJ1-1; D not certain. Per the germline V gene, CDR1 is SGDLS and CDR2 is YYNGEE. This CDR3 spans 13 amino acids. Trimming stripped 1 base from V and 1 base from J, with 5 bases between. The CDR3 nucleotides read TGTGCCAGCAGCGTACGGTGGAACACTGAAGCTTTCTTT. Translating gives CASSVRWNTEAFF.

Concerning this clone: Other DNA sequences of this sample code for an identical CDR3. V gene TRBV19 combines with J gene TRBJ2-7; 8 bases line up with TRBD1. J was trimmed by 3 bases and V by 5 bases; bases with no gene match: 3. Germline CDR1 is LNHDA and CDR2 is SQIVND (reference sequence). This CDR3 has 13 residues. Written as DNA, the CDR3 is TGTGCCAGTAGTCTGGGACAGGACTACGAGCAGTACTTC. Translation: CASSLGQDYEQYF. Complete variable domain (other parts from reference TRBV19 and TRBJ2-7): DGGITQSPKYLFRKEGQNVTLSCEQNLNHDAMYWYRQDPGQGLRLIYYSQIVNDFQKGDIAEGYSVSREKKESFPLTVTSAQKNPTAFYLCASSLGQDYEQYFGPGTRLTVT.

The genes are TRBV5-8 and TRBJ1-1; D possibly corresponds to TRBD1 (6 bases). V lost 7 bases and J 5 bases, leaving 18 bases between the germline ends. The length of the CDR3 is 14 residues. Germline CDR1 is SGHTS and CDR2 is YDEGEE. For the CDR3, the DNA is TGTGCCAGCGAATTCGGAGGACAGAAAACTGAAGCTTTCTTT. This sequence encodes CASEFGGQKTEAFF.

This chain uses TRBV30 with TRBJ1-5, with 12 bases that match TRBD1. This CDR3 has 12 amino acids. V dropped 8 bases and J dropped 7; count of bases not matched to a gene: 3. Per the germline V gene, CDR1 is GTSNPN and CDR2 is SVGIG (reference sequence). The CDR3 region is CAGGTGGQPQHF. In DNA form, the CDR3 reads TGTGCCGGTGGGACAGGGGGCCAGCCCCAGCATTTT.

The DNA for the CDR3 is TGTGCCAGCAGTTTAATTGGGGGCACCGGAAACACCATATATTTT. It yields the protein CASSLIGGTGNTIYF. V gene TRBV28 combines with J gene TRBJ1-3; possibly TRBD1 for D (6 bases). CDR1 and CDR2 from the germline V gene are MDHEN and SYDVKM. CDR3 length: 15 amino acids. V was clipped by 2 bases and J by 4 bases, with 12 bases between them.

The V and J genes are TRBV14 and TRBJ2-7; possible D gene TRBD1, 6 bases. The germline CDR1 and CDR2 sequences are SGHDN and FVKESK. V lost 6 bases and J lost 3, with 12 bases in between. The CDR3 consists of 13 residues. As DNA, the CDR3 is TGTGCCAGCAGAGGTAGGGGGAACTACGAGCAGTACTTC. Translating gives CASRGRGNYEQYF. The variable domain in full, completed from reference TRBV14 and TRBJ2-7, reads EAGVTQFPSHSVIEKGQTVTLRCDPISGHDNLYWYRRVMGKEIKFLLHFVKESKQDESGMPNNRFLAERTGGTYSTLKVQPAELEDSGVYFCASRGRGNYEQYFGPGTRLTVT.

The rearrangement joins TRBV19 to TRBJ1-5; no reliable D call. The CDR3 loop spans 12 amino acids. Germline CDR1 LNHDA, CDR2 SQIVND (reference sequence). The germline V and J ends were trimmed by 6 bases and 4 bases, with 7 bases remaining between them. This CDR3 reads CASRQTNQPQHF. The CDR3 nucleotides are TGTGCCAGTAGGCAGACAAATCAGCCCCAGCATTTT.

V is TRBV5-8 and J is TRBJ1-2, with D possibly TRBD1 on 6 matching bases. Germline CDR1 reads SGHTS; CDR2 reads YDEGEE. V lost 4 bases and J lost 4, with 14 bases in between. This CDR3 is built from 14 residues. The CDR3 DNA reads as TGTGCCAGCAGCCCTGGGACACAGGCCTATGGCTACACCTTC. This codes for CASSPGTQAYGYTF.

DNA of the CDR3: TGTGCCAGTAGTATAGATCGCACAGGGGGCCACGAGCAGTACTTC. This sequence encodes CASSIDRTGGHEQYF. The chain employs TRBV19 and TRBJ2-7; TRBD1 matches at 9 bases. Trimming cost V 0 bases and J 5 bases; bases outside gene matches: 5. CDR1 is LNHDA, CDR2 SQIVND, per germline (reference sequence). This CDR3 is built from 15 residues.

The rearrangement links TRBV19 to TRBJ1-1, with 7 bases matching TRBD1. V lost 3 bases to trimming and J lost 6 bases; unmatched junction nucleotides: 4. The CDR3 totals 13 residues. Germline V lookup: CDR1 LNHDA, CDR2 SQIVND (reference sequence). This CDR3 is CASSIDRDPEAFF. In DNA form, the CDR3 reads TGTGCCAGTAGTATCGACAGGGACCCTGAAGCTTTCTTT.

CDR3 region: CASSYWGLGDTQYF. CDR3 sequence (DNA): TGTGCCAGCAGTTACTGGGGGCTTGGAGATACGCAGTATTTT. The rearrangement uses TRBV6-5 and TRBJ2-3; D possibly corresponds to TRBD1 (6 bases). Germline assignment: CDR1 MNHEY and CDR2 SVGAGI. The V end was cut by 1 base, the J end by 5 bases, with 10 bases between. The CDR3 totals 14 residues.

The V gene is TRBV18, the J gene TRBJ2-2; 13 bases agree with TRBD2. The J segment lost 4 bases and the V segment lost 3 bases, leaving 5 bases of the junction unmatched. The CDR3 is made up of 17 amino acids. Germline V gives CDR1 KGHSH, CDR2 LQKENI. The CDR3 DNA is TGTGCCAGCTCACCCCCGGGACTAGCGGGGCCCACCGGGGAGCTGTTTTTT. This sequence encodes CASSPPGLAGPTGELFF.

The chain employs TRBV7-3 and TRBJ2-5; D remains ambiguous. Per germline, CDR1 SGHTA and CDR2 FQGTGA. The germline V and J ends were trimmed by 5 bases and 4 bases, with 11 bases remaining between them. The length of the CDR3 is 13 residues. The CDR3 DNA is TGTGCCAGCAGCGCTGGATCAGGAGAGACCCAGTACTTC. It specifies CASSAGSGETQYF.

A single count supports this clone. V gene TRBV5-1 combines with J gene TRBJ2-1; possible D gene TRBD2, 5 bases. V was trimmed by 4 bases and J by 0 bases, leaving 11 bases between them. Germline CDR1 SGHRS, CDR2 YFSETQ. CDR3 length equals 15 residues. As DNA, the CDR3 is TGCGCCAGCAGCCCGACTATGAGCTCCTACAATGAGCAGTTCTTC. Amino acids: CASSPTMSSYNEQFF. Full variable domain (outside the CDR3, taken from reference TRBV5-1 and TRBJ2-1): KAGVTQTPRYLIKTRGQQVTLSCSPISGHRSVSWYQQTPGQGLQFLFEYFSETQRNKGNFPGRFSGRQFSNSRSEMNVSTLELGDSALYLCASSPTMSSYNEQFFGPGTRLTVL.

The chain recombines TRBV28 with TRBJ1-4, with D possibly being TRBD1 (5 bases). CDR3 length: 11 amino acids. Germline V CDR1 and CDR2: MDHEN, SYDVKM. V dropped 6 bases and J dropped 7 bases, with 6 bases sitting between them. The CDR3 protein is CASRQGEKLFF. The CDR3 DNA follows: TGTGCCAGCAGGCAGGGTGAAAAACTGTTTTTT.

CDR3 in DNA: TGTGCCAGCAGCCAAGATGGACAGGGGAATGAAAAACTGTTTTTT. Encoded protein: CASSQDGQGNEKLFF. This chain joins TRBV3-1 (or the pseudogene TRBV3-2) and TRBJ1-4; 9 bases match TRBD1. In germline, CDR1 is LGHDT, CDR2 YNNKEL (reference sequence). The CDR3 runs 15 residues. Trimming at V came to 0 bases and at J to 5 bases, leaving 1 base not matched to a gene.

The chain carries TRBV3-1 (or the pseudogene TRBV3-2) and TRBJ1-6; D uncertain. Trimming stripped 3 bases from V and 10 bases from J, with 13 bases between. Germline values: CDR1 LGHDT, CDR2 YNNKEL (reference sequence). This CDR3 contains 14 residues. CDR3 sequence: CASSQYRAESPLHF. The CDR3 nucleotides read TGTGCCAGCAGCCAGTACCGTGCAGAATCACCCCTCCACTTT.

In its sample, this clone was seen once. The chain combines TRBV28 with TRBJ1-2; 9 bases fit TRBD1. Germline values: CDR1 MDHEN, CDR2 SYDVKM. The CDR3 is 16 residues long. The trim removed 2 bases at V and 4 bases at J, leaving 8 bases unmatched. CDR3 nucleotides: TGTGCCAGCAGTTTAGACCCGGGACAGGGTCCCTATGGCTACACCTTC. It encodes CASSLDPGQGPYGYTF.

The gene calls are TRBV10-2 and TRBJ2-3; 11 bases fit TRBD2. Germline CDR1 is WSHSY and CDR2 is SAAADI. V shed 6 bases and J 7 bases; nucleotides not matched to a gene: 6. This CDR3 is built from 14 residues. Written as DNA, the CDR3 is TGCGCCAGCAGCTCACTAGCGGGGGTCTATACGCAGTATTTT. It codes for CASSSLAGVYTQYF.